Reported below is one TCR beta chain. These data belong to a study of T cell changes during pregnancy in multiple sclerosis. Profiling relied on immunoSEQ multiplex PCR, and the TCRdb table lists in-frame clones only, not all of them. Among about 30,000 clones listed, roughly 91% were seen once. Germline-derived CDR1 and CDR2 are LNHNV and YYDKDF (reference sequence). The CDR3 spans 17 residues. V lost 1 base, J lost 1 base, and 7 bases stayed unmatched. This chain joins TRBV15 and TRBJ2-3; the match to TRBD1 covers 8 bases. Material: CD4+ T cells from peripheral blood mononuclear cells, obtained after pregnancy. This clonotype was sampled from a female donor with multiple sclerosis, enrolled in a pregnancy study. The CDR3 region is CATSRGYETGGTDTQYF. CDR3 bases: TGTGCCACCAGCAGAGGGTATGAGACAGGGGGCACAGATACGCAGTATTTT.